These T cell receptor beta chains were read from a single sample in a study of blood T cells in healthy people across ages. TCRdb re-called the 5' RACE reads with MiXCR, one entry per CDR3 protein. The repertoire includes hundreds of thousands of distinct CDR3 sequences, 40% to 50% of them detected once, and about 21% sits in the top ten. Sequenced input: blood. These receptors were taken from a man aged 60 to 75 in good health. The CDR3 runs from the conserved cysteine through the conserved F or W.

>TRBJ1-3|15|TRBV7-2
CASSARADSGNTIYF
>TRBJ2-5|15|TRBV10-1
CASRTPGRKVETQYF
>TRBJ2-2|14|TRBV9
CASSVGQGTGELFF
>TRBJ1-6|15|TRBV20-1
CSARDKVDRGQPLHF
>TRBJ2-1|15|TRBV11-1
CASSSAGGGYNEQFF
>TRBJ2-3|16|TRBV5-1
CASSLEGLDTGDTQYF
>TRBJ2-6|17|TRBV4-1
CASSPGGGCSGANVPTF
>TRBJ2-3|15|TRBV4-1
CASSQAPELTDTQYF
>TRBJ1-1|14|TRBV7-2
CASKAPRTQGEAFF
>TRBJ2-1|14|TRBV20-1
CSAEAKPVSGEQFF
>TRBJ2-1|15|TRBV7-3
CASSFSAGDYNEQFF
>TRBJ2-3|14|TRBV5-5
CASSLAPTADTQYF
>TRBJ1-3|16|TRBV10-2
CASSESMRSTGNTIYF
>TRBJ2-2|16|TRBV7-2
CASSLSPGGITGELFF
>TRBJ2-5|14|TRBV18
CASSPSGHVGTQYF
>TRBJ2-7|13|TRBV7-9
CASSFLLTYEQYF
>TRBJ2-3|15|TRBV20-1
CSASDRGVSTDTQYF
>TRBJ2-7|16|TRBV6-5
CASSYSRTSHRSEQYF
>TRBJ1-1|15|TRBV6-5
CASRTGGVRNTEAFF
>TRBJ2-3|13|TRBV20-1
CSAQAASTDTQYF
>TRBJ1-1|12|TRBV7-2
CASSLVRDSAFF
>TRBJ2-1|14|TRBV5-1
CASSAGQTGSGQFF
>TRBJ2-1|15|TRBV6-2/TRBV6-3
CASSSTSGVFNEQFF
>TRBJ2-4|16|TRBV4-2
CASSPGQGASKNIQYF
>TRBJ2-1|11|TRBV27
CASSRWNEQFF
>TRBJ1-1|16|TRBV6-2/TRBV6-3
CASCLTGGASNTEAFF
>TRBJ2-7|13|TRBV5-1
CASSWATGAEQYF
>TRBJ2-1|14|TRBV20-1
CSAEGWTSLNEQFF
>.|15|TRBV27
CASSFQGTSAGEQYF
>TRBJ1-1|15|TRBV20-1
CSARDQGGINTEAFF
>TRBJ2-7|15|TRBV7-6
CASSRGDLGSYEQYF
>TRBJ1-2|16|TRBV10-3
CAISDPYRTANYGYTF
>TRBJ2-1|11|TRBV11-3
CASSVTRWQFF
>.|14|TRBV12-3/TRBV12-4
CASRRQGAGDEQYF
>TRBJ2-1|16|TRBV2
CASSEGSWGTYNEQFF
>TRBJ1-1|14|TRBV30
CAWSTQPLNTEAFF
>TRBJ2-1|14|TRBV12-3/TRBV12-4
CASSLGDRVGEQFF
>TRBJ2-7|15|TRBV3-1
CASSQDAAPSSEQYF
>TRBJ2-1|15|TRBV15
CATSTRDRVHNEQFF
>TRBJ1-5|15|TRBV3-1
CASSHADSRNQPQHF
>TRBJ2-1|11|TRBV10-2
CASSEVWGKFF
>TRBJ2-5|13|TRBV20-1
CSVRGTAGETQYF
>TRBJ1-5|15|TRBV7-9
CAQPRYPGDYQPQHF
>TRBJ2-2|17|TRBV12-3/TRBV12-4
CASRPTEGGQNTGELFF
>TRBJ1-4|17|TRBV4-1
CAGSQVPGRATNEKLFF
>TRBJ1-1|13|TRBV7-9
CASSLQVNTEAFF
>TRBJ1-2|12|TRBV7-9
CASSADSPGYTF
>TRBJ2-5|18|TRBV3-1
CASSQDKISGGSTETQYF
>TRBJ2-3|14|TRBV7-9
CGSSLGQTRNTQYF
>TRBJ1-5|14|TRBV3-1
CASSQGIDNQPQHF
>TRBJ2-5|16|TRBV3-1
CASSQDRGTSEETQYF
>TRBJ1-2|14|TRBV20-1
CSARQATANYGNTF
>.|15|TRBV7-9
CASSSGQGVLETQYF
>TRBJ1-1|14|TRBV14
CASSQEPPNTEAFF